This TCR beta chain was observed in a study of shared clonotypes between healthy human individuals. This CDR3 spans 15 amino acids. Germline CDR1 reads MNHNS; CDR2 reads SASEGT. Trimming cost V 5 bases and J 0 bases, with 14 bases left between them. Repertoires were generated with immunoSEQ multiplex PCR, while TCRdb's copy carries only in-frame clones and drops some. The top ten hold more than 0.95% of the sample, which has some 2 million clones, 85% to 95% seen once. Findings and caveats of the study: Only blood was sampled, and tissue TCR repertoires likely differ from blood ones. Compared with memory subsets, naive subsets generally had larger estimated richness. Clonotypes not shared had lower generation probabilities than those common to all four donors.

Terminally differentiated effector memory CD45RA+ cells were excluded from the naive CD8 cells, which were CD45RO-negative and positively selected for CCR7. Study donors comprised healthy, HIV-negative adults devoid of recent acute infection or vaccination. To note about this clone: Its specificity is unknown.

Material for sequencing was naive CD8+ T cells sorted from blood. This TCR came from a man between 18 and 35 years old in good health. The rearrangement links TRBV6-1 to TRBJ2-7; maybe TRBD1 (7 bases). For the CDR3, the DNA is TGTGCCAGCAGTCAGGGGGGCTTAAGCTCCTACGAGCAGTACTTC. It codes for CASSQGGLSSYEQYF.